Sequencing of this TCR beta chain was carried out in a study of cytomegalovirus exposure and HLA in healthy donors. Whole-study findings and limits: Sequencing likely caused a cluster of highly shared sequence variants. Within an earlier analysis, most TCR beta V segments proved productive either about 90% or about 30% of the time. It was reported that TCR beta sequences correctly inferred the HLA-A and HLA-B alleles for most subjects.

A remark on this clone: What it binds is unknown.

Trimming left V 5 bases short and J 4 bases short, with 11 bases between. CDR1 is MRHNA, CDR2 SNTAGT, per germline. This CDR3 has 14 residues. PCR primers comprised 60 Vbeta and 13 Jbeta primers. Clones were sequenced by immunoSEQ multiplex PCR, and TCRdb holds only the in-frame ones, with some missing. The repertoire holds around 130,000 clones, with almost 85% as singletons. Material for sequencing was PBMCs. The V call is TRBV6-4, the J call TRBJ2-2, with D perhaps matching TRBD1 (6 bases). The TCR was taken from a woman in her late teens or twenties in good health and CMV-seronegative. The DNA of the CDR3 is TGTGCCAGCAGTCGCACAGGGAGCACCGGGGAGCTGTTTTTT. Its translation is CASSRTGSTGELFF.